Detailed here is one TCR beta chain. These data are taken from a study of blood T cell repertoires in COVID-19. From germline, CDR1 is SEHNR and CDR2 FQNEAQ (reference sequence). J lost 8 bases, V lost 5 bases, and 11 bases had no gene match. The CDR3 is 15 residues long. Only in-frame clones appear in the TCRdb table, and some are missing; sequencing was by immunoSEQ multiplex PCR. The table has some 190,000 clones, more than 75% seen once. The chain carries TRBV7-9 and TRBJ1-4, with 7 nucleotides matching TRBD1. The receptor's source is a person between 65 and 80 years old with COVID-19, enrolled during active disease. Sequenced: peripheral blood. CDR3 protein: CASSPATGTKEKLFF. For the CDR3, the DNA is TGTGCCAGCAGCCCCGCGACAGGGACGAAGGAAAAACTGTTTTTT.